The text below deals with one T cell receptor (beta chain). These data belong to a study of shared T cell receptors in the human thymus. This CDR3 spans 13 amino acids. Trimming left V 4 bases short and J 4 bases short, with 10 bases between. The germline CDR1 and CDR2 sequences are MNHEY and SMNVEV (reference sequence). The table came from immunoSEQ multiplex PCR; TCRdb's copy has only in-frame clones and leaves some out. The table lists almost 550,000 clones, about 84% of them singletons, with around 0.013% in the top ten. The same sample was also studied in work on human thymus T cells. According to that study: Donors consisted of healthy Finnish infants (having corrective surgery for congenital heart defects). Thymus specimens were resections from corrective heart surgery.

The chain carries TRBV27 and TRBJ1-1, with D unresolved. The source material was thymocytes. This TCR was sampled from a boy younger than two with a congenital heart defect. CDR3 DNA sequence: TGTGCCAGCAGTTGGACGGCGGGCACTGAAGCTTTCTTT. Translated: CASSWTAGTEAFF.